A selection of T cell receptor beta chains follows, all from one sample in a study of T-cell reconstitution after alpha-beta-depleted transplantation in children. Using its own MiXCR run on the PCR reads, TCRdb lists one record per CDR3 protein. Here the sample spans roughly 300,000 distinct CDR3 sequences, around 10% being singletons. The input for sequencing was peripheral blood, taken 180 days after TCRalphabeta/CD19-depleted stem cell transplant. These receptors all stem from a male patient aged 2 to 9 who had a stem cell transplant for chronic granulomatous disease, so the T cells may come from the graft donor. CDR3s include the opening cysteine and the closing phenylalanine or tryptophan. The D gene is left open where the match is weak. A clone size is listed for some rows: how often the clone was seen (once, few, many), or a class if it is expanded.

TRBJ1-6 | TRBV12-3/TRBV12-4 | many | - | CASSFGGRSPLHF | TGTGCCAGCAGTTTTGGGGGGCGGTCACCCCTCCACTTT
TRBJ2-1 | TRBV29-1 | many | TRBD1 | CSVGMGTEYYNEQFF | TGCAGCGTTGGTATGGGGACAGAGTATTACAATGAGCAGTTCTTC
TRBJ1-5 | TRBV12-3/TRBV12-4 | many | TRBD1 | CASNQAGTGGNQPQHF | TGTGCCAGCAACCAGGCTGGGACAGGGGGCAATCAGCCCCAGCATTTT
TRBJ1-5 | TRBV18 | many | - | CASSPNHNSNQPQHF | TGTGCCAGCTCACCAAACCACAATAGCAATCAGCCCCAGCATTTT
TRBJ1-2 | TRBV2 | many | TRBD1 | CASSSRDRVDGYTF | TGTGCCAGCAGCTCCCGGGACAGGGTGGATGGCTACACCTTC
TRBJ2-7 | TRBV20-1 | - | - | CSAHPSGEGSFLYEQYF | TGCAGTGCCCATCCTTCGGGCGAGGGCTCTTTTCTGTACGAGCAGTACTTC
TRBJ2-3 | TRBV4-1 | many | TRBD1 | CASSPRDRADTQYF | TGCGCCAGCAGCCCTCGGGACAGGGCAGATACGCAGTATTTT
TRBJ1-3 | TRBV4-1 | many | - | CASSQGRQGPNSGNTIYF | TGCGCCAGCAGCCAAGGTCGGCAGGGCCCGAATTCTGGAAACACCATATATTTT
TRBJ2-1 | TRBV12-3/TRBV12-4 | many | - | CASSLARASRGNEQFF | TGTGCCAGCAGTTTAGCGCGCGCTAGCCGGGGCAATGAGCAGTTCTTC
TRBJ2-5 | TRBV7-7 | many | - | CASSRGIERGQTQYF | TGTGCTAGCAGCCGGGGGATTGAGAGGGGACAGACCCAGTACTTC
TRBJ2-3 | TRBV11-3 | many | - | CASSLRGGDGSGDTQYF | TGTGCCAGCAGCCTCCGCGGAGGGGATGGGTCGGGAGATACGCAGTATTTT
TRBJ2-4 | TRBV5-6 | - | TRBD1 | CASSLGAGGIAKNIQYF | TGTGCCAGCAGCTTGGGGGCAGGGGGCATAGCCAAAAACATTCAGTACTTC
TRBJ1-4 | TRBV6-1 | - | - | CASSEAVTAKLFF | TGTGCCAGCAGCGAAGCCGTTACTGCGAAACTGTTTTTT
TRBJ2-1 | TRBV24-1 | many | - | CATSDLGPGQYNEQFF | TGTGCCACCAGTGATTTGGGCCCCGGGCAGTACAATGAGCAGTTCTTC
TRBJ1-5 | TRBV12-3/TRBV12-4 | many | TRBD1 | CASSYRTGSYQPQHF | TGTGCCAGCAGTTATAGGACAGGGTCTTACCAGCCCCAGCATTTT
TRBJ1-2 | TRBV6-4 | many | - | CASSRTVFPYGYTF | TGTGCCAGCAGCCGGACAGTCTTCCCATATGGCTACACCTTC
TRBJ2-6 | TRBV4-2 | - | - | CASSPRLLSGANVLTF | TGTGCCAGCAGCCCCCGGCTCCTCTCTGGGGCCAACGTCCTGACTTTC
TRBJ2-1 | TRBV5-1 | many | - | CASSLGGGSYNEQFF | TGTGCCAGCAGTTTAGGAGGGGGGTCCTACAATGAGCAGTTCTTC
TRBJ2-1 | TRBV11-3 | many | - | CASSLDWRTEQFF | TGTGCCAGCAGCTTAGACTGGCGGACAGAGCAGTTCTTC
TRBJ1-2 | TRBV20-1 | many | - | CSATTIVRGEDGYTF | TGCAGTGCCACAACGATCGTTAGGGGAGAGGATGGCTACACCTTC
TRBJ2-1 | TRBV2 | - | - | CASRSAWNEQFF | TGTGCCAGCAGATCAGCGTGGAATGAGCAGTTCTTC
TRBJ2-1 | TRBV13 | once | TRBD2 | CASGLGGRAHNEQFF | TGTGCCAGCGGCTTAGGCGGGAGGGCCCACAATGAGCAGTTCTTC
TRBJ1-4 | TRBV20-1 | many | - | CSAQRGTVNEKLFF | TGCAGTGCTCAAAGGGGGACGGTTAATGAAAAACTGTTTTTT
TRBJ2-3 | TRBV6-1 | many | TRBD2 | CASSPRGSGRKRGDTQYF | TGTGCCAGCAGCCCCCGGGGTAGCGGGAGAAAGAGAGGAGATACGCAGTATTTT
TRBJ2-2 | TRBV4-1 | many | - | CASSQDLGAGELFF | TGCGCCAGCAGCCAAGATTTGGGGGCCGGGGAGCTGTTTTTT
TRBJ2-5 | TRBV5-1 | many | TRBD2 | CASSLDGGGARETQYF | TGCGCCAGCAGCTTGGACGGCGGGGGGGCCCGGGAGACCCAGTACTTC
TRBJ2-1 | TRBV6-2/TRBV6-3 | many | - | CASSYETGAPYNEQFF | TGTGCCAGCAGTTACGAGACGGGAGCCCCCTACAATGAGCAGTTCTTC
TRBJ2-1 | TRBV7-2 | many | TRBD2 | CASSLTSGKYEQFF | TGTGCCAGCAGCTTGACTAGCGGGAAGTACGAGCAGTTCTTC
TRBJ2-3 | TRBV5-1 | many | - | CASSLGLSSTDTQYF | TGCGCCAGCAGCTTAGGCCTTTCTAGCACAGATACGCAGTATTTT
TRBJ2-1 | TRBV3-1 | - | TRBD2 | CASSASGIISYNEQFF | TGTGCCAGCAGCGCTAGCGGGATCATCTCCTACAATGAGCAGTTCTTC
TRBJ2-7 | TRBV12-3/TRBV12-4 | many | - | CASKGRGYEQYF | TGTGCCAGCAAGGGCAGGGGTTACGAGCAGTACTTC
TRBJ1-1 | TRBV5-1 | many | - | CASSEGLGDTEAFF | TGCGCCAGCAGCGAGGGACTGGGAGACACTGAAGCTTTCTTT
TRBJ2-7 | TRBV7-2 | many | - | CATGKGGHEQYF | TGTGCCACTGGTAAGGGGGGGCACGAGCAGTACTTC
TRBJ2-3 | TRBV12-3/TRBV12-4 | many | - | CASTQKTSTLSTDTQYF | TGTGCCAGCACCCAAAAGACTTCAACCCTTAGCACAGATACGCAGTATTTT
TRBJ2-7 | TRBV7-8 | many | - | CASSLMSGNYEQYF | TGTGCCAGCAGCTTAATGTCAGGGAACTACGAGCAGTACTTC
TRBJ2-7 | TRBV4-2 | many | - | CASSRDIWTAYEQYF | TGTGCCAGCAGCCGAGACATTTGGACAGCCTACGAGCAGTACTTC
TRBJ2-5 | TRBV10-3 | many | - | CAISNLNGGQETQYF | TGTGCCATCTCAAACTTAAATGGGGGGCAAGAGACCCAGTACTTC
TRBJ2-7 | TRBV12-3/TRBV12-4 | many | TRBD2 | CASSKELAGGAIQYEQYF | TGTGCCAGCAGTAAAGAACTAGCGGGGGGTGCTATTCAGTACGAGCAGTACTTC
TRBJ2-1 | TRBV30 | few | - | CAWSANNEQFF | TGTGCCTGGAGTGCCAACAATGAGCAGTTCTTC
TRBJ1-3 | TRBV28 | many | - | CASSLRGSYSGNTIYF | TGTGCCAGCAGTTTGAGAGGCAGCTACTCTGGAAACACCATATATTTT
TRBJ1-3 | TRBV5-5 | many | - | CASSLVGRGSGNTIYF | TGTGCCAGCAGCTTGGTTGGCAGGGGCTCTGGAAACACCATATATTTT
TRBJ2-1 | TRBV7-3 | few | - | CASSSSRIPGNEQFF | TGTGCCAGCAGCTCCTCCCGCATTCCCGGGAATGAGCAGTTCTTC
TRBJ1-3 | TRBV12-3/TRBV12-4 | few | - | CASSLLGANTIYF | TGTGCCAGCAGTTTATTGGGGGCCAACACCATATATTTT
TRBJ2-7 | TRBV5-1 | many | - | CASSFGSGQFYEQYF | -
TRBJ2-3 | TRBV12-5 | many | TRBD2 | CASGPQRGVDTQYF | TGTGCTAGTGGTCCTCAGCGGGGGGTAGATACGCAGTATTTT
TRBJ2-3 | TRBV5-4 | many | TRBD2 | CASNPGTTLPSTDTQYF | TGTGCCAGCAACCCCGGGACTACCCTACCTAGCACAGATACGCAGTATTTT
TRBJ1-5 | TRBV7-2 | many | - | CASSPDSPNQPQHF | TGTGCCAGCAGCCCGGACAGTCCCAATCAGCCCCAGCATTTT
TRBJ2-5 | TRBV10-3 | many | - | CAITPGGSRETQYF | TGTGCCATCACCCCAGGTGGCTCAAGAGAGACCCAGTACTTC
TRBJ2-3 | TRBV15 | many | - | CATSRDPDTQYF | TGTGCCACCAGCAGAGATCCGGATACGCAGTATTTT
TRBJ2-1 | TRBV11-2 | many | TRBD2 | CASSGRGTSLPGHNEQFF | TGTGCCAGCAGCGGTCGCGGGACTAGCCTACCGGGACACAATGAGCAGTTCTTC
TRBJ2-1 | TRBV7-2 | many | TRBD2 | CASSRTGTSGGALFEQFF | TGTGCCAGCAGCCGGACCGGGACTAGCGGGGGGGCTCTATTTGAGCAGTTCTTC
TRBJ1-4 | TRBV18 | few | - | CASSHRQKLPTNEKLFF | TGTGCCAGCTCTCATAGACAGAAGCTTCCAACTAATGAAAAACTGTTTTTT
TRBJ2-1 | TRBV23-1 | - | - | CASRPSGQRVNEQFF | TGCGCCAGCAGACCCTCTGGGCAAAGGGTCAATGAGCAGTTCTTC
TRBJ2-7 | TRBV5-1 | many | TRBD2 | CASSLPTSGPYEQYF | TGCGCCAGCAGCTTGCCGACTAGCGGGCCCTACGAGCAGTACTTC
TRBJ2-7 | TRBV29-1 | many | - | CSVGWGSRALSYEQYF | TGCAGCGTTGGTTGGGGGTCGAGAGCCCTCTCCTACGAGCAGTACTTC